This passage covers 5 T cell receptor beta chains from one sample sequenced in a study of blood T cells in healthy people across ages. Next came a second PCR, run for about 7 to 11 cycles, which used a sample-barcoded 5' primer along with a J-beta primer mix. Each CDR3 protein is one row after TCRdb ran MiXCR on the 5' RACE reads. The table has fewer than 800,000 distinct CDR3 sequences, roughly 32% seen once. The sequenced sample consisted of blood. Receptors originate from a woman at least 80 years old in good health.

This clonotype was picked up many times. This sequence joins TRBV6-1 and TRBJ2-7, with a possible D match to TRBD1 (5 bases). Per germline, CDR1 MNHNS and CDR2 SASEGT. CDR3 size: 17 residues. Between the trimmed V and J ends, which lost 2 bases and 2 bases, there was a span of 19 bases. The CDR3 DNA follows: TGTGCCAGCAGTGAAAACTCTAGTGGGGCGTCCGCCTACGAGCAGTACTTC. Translating it yields CASSENSSGASAYEQYF.

The genes are TRBV20-1 and TRBJ2-1; D is unresolved. Germline CDR1 and CDR2: DFQATT and SNEGSKA (reference sequence). V shed 0 bases and J shed 4 bases, with 7 bases lying between them. There are 13 residues in the CDR3. The CDR3 DNA reads TGCAGTGCTAGAGATGTGATTTACAATGAGCAGTTCTTC. This translates into CSARDVIYNEQFF.

A few counts support this clonotype. Its ends do not fully match the called genes, so a read error is possible. The chain carries TRBV27 and TRBJ1-2, with D perhaps matching TRBD1 (5 bases). Germline V lookup: CDR1 MNHEY, CDR2 SMNVEV (reference sequence). The CDR3 length is 14 residues. The DNA of the CDR3 is TGTGCCGGCAGTTTATCGCAGGGAGGCTATGGCTACACCTTC. As protein: CAGSLSQGGYGYTF.

This chain connects TRBV20-1 to TRBJ1-4, with 10 bases that match TRBD1. The CDR3 has 16 amino acids. The V and J ends lost 5 bases and 1 base, in that order; junction bases with no gene match: 7. The germline gives CDR1 DFQATT, CDR2 SNEGSKA (reference sequence). CDR3 sequence (DNA): TGCAGTGCTGGGGACAGGGGTATCGAAACTAATGAAAAACTGTTTTTT. Amino acids: CSAGDRGIETNEKLFF.

This clonotype came up many times. The chain is built from TRBV18 and TRBJ1-4; D is unclear. V lost 3 bases, J lost 4 bases, and 12 bases lay in between. Germline CDR1 KGHSH, CDR2 LQKENI. The CDR3 consists of 15 residues. CDR3 in amino acids: CASSPSGAYNEKLFF. The CDR3 nucleotides read TGTGCCAGCTCACCCTCGGGAGCTTATAATGAAAAACTGTTTTTT.